One sample yielded the 9 T cell receptor beta chains listed below, sequenced in a study of shared clonotypes between healthy human individuals (TCRdb year 2020). Libraries were made using the immunoSEQ multiplex PCR assay. TCRdb limited this immuneACCESS table to in-frame rearrangements with V and J called. A share of clones is missing; checked studies link under half to unresolved V genes, and the rest is unexplained. The sample yields about 2.4 million clones; approximately 92% were counted once. The biggest ten clones account for about 0.13% of the sample. Sample: naive CD4+ T cells sorted from blood. Taken with the paper, the label for cell subset or site translates to: CD45RA+ positively selected. The receptors come from a man between 18 and 35 years old in good health.

The chain has TRBV5-8 and TRBJ2-7; D is tentatively TRBD1 or TRBD2 (5 bases each). The CDR3 is made up of 14 amino acids. The ends were cut back, 5 bases at V and 1 base at J, with 13 bases in the middle. CDR1 and CDR2 from the germline V gene are SGHTS and YDEGEE. This chain's CDR3 is CASSRGTYSYEQYF. The CDR3 DNA reads TGTGCCAGCAGTCGAGGGACCTATTCCTACGAGCAGTACTTC.

This chain links TRBV10-2 with TRBJ2-7, with 11 bases matching TRBD2. Germline values: CDR1 WSHSY, CDR2 SAAADI. This CDR3 comprises 14 residues. V gave up 6 bases and J gave up 3 bases; unmatched junction bases: 4. CDR3 in amino acids: CASRTGTSGYEQYF. In DNA, the CDR3 is TGCGCCAGCAGGACCGGGACTAGCGGCTACGAGCAGTACTTC.

The chain employs TRBV25-1 and TRBJ2-7; D ambiguous. Trimming shortened V by 2 bases and J by 2 bases, and 10 bases separated the two germline ends. Germline assignment: CDR1 MGHDK and CDR2 SYGVNS. The CDR3 contains 14 residues. CDR3: CASSEPGSAYEQYF. The CDR3, as DNA: TGTGCCAGCAGTGAACCCGGCAGTGCCTACGAGCAGTACTTC.

This clone was seen a single time. The gene calls are TRBV7-8 and TRBJ2-3; D call uncertain. Deletions cut 5 bases from V and 6 bases from J, with 9 bases between. The CDR3 runs to 12 residues. Germline V gene sequence: CDR1 SGHVS, CDR2 FQNEAQ. CDR3 sequence (DNA): TGTGCCAGCAGCCCTTCCAGGGATACGCAGTATTTT. Translation: CASSPSRDTQYF.

The chain is built from TRBV7-9 and TRBJ2-5; a weak D match, TRBD1 (6 bases). There are 14 residues in the CDR3. The V gene's germline CDR1 is SEHNR and CDR2 FQNEAQ (reference sequence). Trimming removed 4 bases from V and 3 bases from J, with 12 bases in between. The CDR3 nucleotides read TGTGCCAGCAGCTCAGGGGTTTACGAAGAGACCCAGTACTTC. The encoded protein is CASSSGVYEETQYF.

The gene calls are TRBV28 and TRBJ2-5; D not certain. The V end lost 8 bases, the J end lost 2 bases, and 12 bases lay between the germline ends. CDR1 and CDR2 (germline): MDHEN, SYDVKM. The CDR3 runs 13 residues. CDR3 in amino acids: CASRSSLQETQYF. The CDR3 DNA is TGTGCCAGCCGGTCATCGCTTCAAGAGACCCAGTACTTC.

This clone showed up just once. This chain joins TRBV7-2 and TRBJ2-7, with 9 nucleotides matching TRBD2. Trimming removed 3 bases from V and 0 bases from J; junction bases left unmatched: 6. Germline CDR1 SGHTA, CDR2 FQGNSA. This CDR3 region has 16 residues. The DNA for the CDR3 is TGTGCCAGCAGCTTGGCTAGCGGGATGAGCTCCTACGAGCAGTACTTC. Its protein product is CASSLASGMSSYEQYF.

This clone was recorded once. The V gene is TRBV4-1, the J gene TRBJ2-5; D possibly matches TRBD1 or TRBD2 (5 bases each). Germline CDR1 MGHRA, CDR2 YSYEKL. V lost 3 bases and J 2 bases, leaving 10 bases between the germline ends. The CDR3 has 14 residues. CDR3 sequence reads: CASSHRDRQETQYF. CDR3 sequence (DNA): TGCGCCAGCAGCCACCGGGACCGGCAAGAGACCCAGTACTTC.

The chain uses TRBV5-1 and TRBJ2-2; D perhaps matches TRBD1 (6 bases). From germline, CDR1 is SGHRS and CDR2 YFSETQ. This CDR3 spans 15 amino acids. Deletions cut 4 bases from V and 0 bases from J, with 10 bases between. The CDR3 here is CASSPGDPNTGELFF. The DNA of the CDR3 is TGCGCCAGCAGCCCAGGGGACCCGAACACCGGGGAGCTGTTTTTT. The full variable domain, rest sourced from reference TRBV5-1 and TRBJ2-2, is KAGVTQTPRYLIKTRGQQVTLSCSPISGHRSVSWYQQTPGQGLQFLFEYFSETQRNKGNFPGRFSGRQFSNSRSEMNVSTLELGDSALYLCASSPGDPNTGELFFGEGSRLTVL.